This T cell receptor beta chain was captured in a study of CD8 T cells in Susac syndrome. Study results and limitations: As the study acknowledged, the number of individuals who were part of its TCR sequencing and HLA analysis was relatively small.

The V gene's germline CDR1 is SGHAT and CDR2 FQNNGV. The V and J ends lost 1 base and 7 bases respectively, with 5 bases between them. This CDR3 comprises 13 residues. Sequencing of TCR beta was performed on blood CD8+ and CD4+ T cells. Purification of the CD8+ and CD4+ T cells relied on negative isolation, and TEMRA cells underwent FACS enrichment. RNA, at about 0.45 to 1 ug, was reverse transcribed with random hexamers. The TCR beta CDR3 was amplified by immunoSEQ multiplex PCR across 54 Vbeta, 13 Jbeta. TCRdb used MiXCR to reprocess the immunoSEQ multiplex PCR reads, holding one entry per CDR3 protein. The sample yields about 150,000 distinct CDR3 sequences, 94% seen once. Points on this clonotype: Its specificity is unknown.

The rearrangement uses TRBV11-2 and TRBJ1-6; D ambiguous. Source material: CD8+ T cells from PBMCs. This sequence originates from a human donor with multiple sclerosis. CDR3 sequence reads: CASSLGRNSPLHF. CDR3 DNA: TGTGCCAGCAGCTTAGGACGGAATTCACCCCTCCACTTT.